This TCR delta chain came from a study of γδ T cells in repeated Plasmodium falciparum infection. In the study overall: Donors had four controlled P. falciparum NF54 infections over roughly 610 days. Samples were taken at baseline, before some infections, and 21 days after each. Malian samples came from no-transmission periods or across acute febrile malaria episodes.

Bulk repertoires came from Vgamma9/Vdelta2+ or Vdelta2-negative gammadelta T cells flow-sorted from PBMC. This clone was observed a handful of times. This is likely an artifact of a read error, given a far larger clone one base away. The same CDR3 can be traced to other DNA sequences in this sample. TCRdb applied CATT to the multiplex PCR reads for clone calling. The sample has around 82,000 delta-chain clones; 1.4% to 1.5% are singletons. Germline assignment: CDR1 TSWWSYY and CDR2 QGS. The CDR3 length is 19 residues. The clonotype was recovered from a pool of human donors (malaria-infected and uninfected, not separated). The specimen sequenced was gamma-delta T cells from blood. The gene calls are TRDV1 and TRDJ1; D remains unclear. As DNA, the CDR3 is TGTGCCCTTGCGGAAGTGGATTCGGAGAGGTACTGTAACACCGATAAACTCATCTTT. It translates to CALAEVDSERYCNTDKLIF.